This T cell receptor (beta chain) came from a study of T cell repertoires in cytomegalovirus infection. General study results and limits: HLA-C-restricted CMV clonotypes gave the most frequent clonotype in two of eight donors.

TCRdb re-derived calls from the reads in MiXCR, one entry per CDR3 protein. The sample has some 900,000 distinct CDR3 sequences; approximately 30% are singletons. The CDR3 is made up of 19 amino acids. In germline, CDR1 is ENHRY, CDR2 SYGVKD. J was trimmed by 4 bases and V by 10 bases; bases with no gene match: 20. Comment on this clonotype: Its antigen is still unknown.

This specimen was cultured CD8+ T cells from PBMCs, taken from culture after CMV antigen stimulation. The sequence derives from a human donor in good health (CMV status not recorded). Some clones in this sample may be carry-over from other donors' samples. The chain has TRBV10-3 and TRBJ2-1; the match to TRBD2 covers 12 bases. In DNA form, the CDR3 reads TGTGCCACTAGTCCCGTACTAGCGGGGGGCCTGCTCGGGTACAATGAGCAGTTCTTC. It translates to CATSPVLAGGLLGYNEQFF.